Described below is a single T cell receptor beta chain sequence and its context. Its antigen is unidentified. The data derive from a study of T cell repertoires in cytomegalovirus infection. As for the study in general: Shared public TCR beta signatures pointed to both CMV infection and a matching HLA type.

Study findings and constraints: Cumulative frequency (of public TCR beta family members) identified carriers of CMV plus the relevant HLA. HLA-C-restricted CMV clonotypes gave the most frequent clonotype in two of eight donors.

Via MiXCR, TCRdb re-called the reads, giving one row per CDR3 protein. Of some 440,000 distinct CDR3 sequences listed, roughly 31% were seen once; the top ten hold approximately 13%. Trimming removed 7 bases at V and 2 bases at J, with 9 bases between. This CDR3 has 12 amino acids. The germline V gene encodes CDR1 DFQATT and CDR2 SNEGSKA (reference sequence). The source is a human donor in good health (CMV status not recorded). Some clones in this sample may be carry-over from other donors' samples. The V gene is TRBV20-1, the J gene TRBJ2-4; D is possibly TRBD2 (5 bases). Sequencing input: PBMCs. The CDR3 is CSGPGSKNIQYF. As DNA, the CDR3 is TGCAGTGGTCCGGGATCCAAAAACATTCAGTACTTC.